Below are 27 T cell receptor beta chains sequenced from a single sample in a study of OX40 agonist ivuxolimab in advanced cancers. Sequenced by immunoSEQ multiplex PCR; TCRdb stores in-frame clones only, minus some. The data hold about 37,000 clones, with roughly 90% observed a single time. The sequencing here drew on CD4+ or CD8+ T cells sorted from blood, taken in a trial of the OX40 agonist ivuxolimab. All receptors derive from an adult with an advanced solid tumor such as melanoma, head and neck, liver or kidney cancer.

The V and J genes are TRBV5-1 and TRBJ2-1; unclear D gene. Trimming cost V 2 bases and J 0 bases, with 15 bases left between them. The CDR3 sequence is 17 residues long. CDR1 SGHRS and CDR2 YFSETQ come from the germline V gene. CDR3 protein: CASSLQSTLTSYNEQFF. CDR3 in DNA: TGCGCCAGCAGCTTACAATCGACCCTGACCTCCTACAATGAGCAGTTCTTC.

The chain recombines TRBV6-6 with TRBJ1-6, with 9 bases fitting TRBD1. CDR3 length: 15 amino acids. V lost 5 bases, J lost 6 bases, and 5 bases stayed unmatched. Germline lookup yields CDR1 MNHNY and CDR2 SVGAGI (reference sequence). The CDR3 sequence: CASSGTGGGNSPLHF. CDR3 sequence (DNA): TGTGCCAGCAGTGGCACAGGGGGCGGTAATTCACCCCTCCACTTT.

The CDR3 region is CASSLSRGFGRYEQFF. CDR3 DNA: TGTGCCAGCAGTTTATCTAGGGGTTTCGGAAGGTATGAGCAGTTCTTC. The chain couples TRBV27 to TRBJ2-1; D might be TRBD1 (5 bases). The CDR3 is 16 amino acids. Trimming stripped 0 bases from V and 8 bases from J, with 17 bases between. Per the germline V gene, CDR1 is MNHEY and CDR2 is SMNVEV (reference sequence).

The chain couples TRBV29-1 to TRBJ1-1, with D perhaps TRBD1 (6 bases). The CDR3 is made up of 12 amino acids. CDR1 and CDR2 (germline): SQVTM, ANQGSEA. Trimming shortened V by 7 bases and J by 1 base, and 10 bases separated the two germline ends. CDR3 DNA: TGCAGCGCCTGGACAGAGAACACTGAAGCTTTCTTT. This translates into CSAWTENTEAFF.

In this sample, this clone turned up once. The chain is built from TRBV5-1 and TRBJ1-1; perhaps TRBD1 as D (6 bases). The CDR3 totals 14 residues. Trimming took 1 base from V and 3 from J, leaving 10 bases between them. Germline values: CDR1 SGHRS, CDR2 YFSETQ. In DNA, the CDR3 is TGCGCCAGCAGCTTGAACAGGGTTGACACTGAAGCTTTCTTT. This codes for CASSLNRVDTEAFF. The complete variable domain, with remaining parts taken from reference TRBV5-1 and TRBJ1-1, reads KAGVTQTPRYLIKTRGQQVTLSCSPISGHRSVSWYQQTPGQGLQFLFEYFSETQRNKGNFPGRFSGRQFSNSRSEMNVSTLELGDSALYLCASSLNRVDTEAFFGQGTRLTVV.

Written as DNA, the CDR3 is TGTGCTAGTACAGGGGTGAACACTGAAGCTTTCTTT. This sequence encodes CASTGVNTEAFF. The J gene is TRBJ1-1, the V gene TRBV12-5, with 7 bases fitting TRBD1. Germline V lookup: CDR1 LGHNT, CDR2 FRNRAP. This CDR3 is 12 amino acids long. Germline trimming cut 8 bases from V and 0 bases from J; bases unmatched to any gene: 0.

V and J are TRBV30 and TRBJ1-5, with D hard to call. Trimming cost V 1 base and J 0 bases, with 22 bases left between them. Germline CDR1 reads GTSNPN; CDR2 reads SVGIG (reference sequence). The CDR3 contains 19 residues. The CDR3: CAWSAQNPGWGYSNQPQHF. CDR3 nucleotides: TGTGCCTGGAGTGCCCAAAACCCCGGGTGGGGATATAGCAATCAGCCCCAGCATTTT.

The chain has TRBV4-1 and TRBJ2-2; 10 bases match TRBD2. The trim removed 4 bases at V and 5 bases at J, leaving 10 bases unmatched. Germline V CDR1 and CDR2: MGHRA, YSYEKL. The CDR3 covers 17 residues. CDR3 DNA sequence: TGCGCCAGCAGCCCTAGCGGGGGCGCCTCGCGTACCGGGGAGCTGTTTTTT. This codes for CASSPSGGASRTGELFF.

The sample holds one count of this clone. The rearrangement links TRBV6-4 to TRBJ2-3; 9 bases match TRBD2. The CDR3 runs 15 residues. Germline lookup yields CDR1 MRHNA and CDR2 SNTAGT. Trimming at V came to 4 bases and at J to 0 bases, leaving 2 bases not matched to a gene. CDR3 nucleotide sequence: TGTGCCAGCAGTGTGCTAGCGGGGAGCACAGATACGCAGTATTTT. Protein product: CASSVLAGSTDTQYF.

The rearrangement joins TRBV4-3 to TRBJ2-7; D might be TRBD1 or TRBD2, each matching 6 bases. V was trimmed by 0 bases and J by 2 bases, leaving 14 bases between them. CDR1 LGHNA and CDR2 YSLEER come from the germline V gene. The CDR3 consists of 16 residues. This chain's CDR3 is CASSQETPGEAYEQYF. The CDR3, as DNA: TGCGCCAGCAGCCAAGAAACCCCAGGGGAGGCCTACGAGCAGTACTTC.

This clone was picked up a small number of times. This sequence joins TRBV7-8 and TRBJ1-4; D is possibly TRBD1 (6 bases). Between the trimmed V and J ends, which lost 4 bases and 8 bases, there was a span of 11 bases. The germline V gene has CDR1 SGHVS and CDR2 FQNEAQ. CDR3 length: 13 residues. The CDR3 here is CASSYFGQEKLFF. The CDR3 nucleotides are TGTGCCAGCAGCTACTTCGGACAGGAAAAACTGTTTTTT.

The V and J genes are TRBV7-2 and TRBJ2-1, with TRBD1 matching over 11 bases. Trimming at V came to 3 bases and at J to 7 bases, leaving 11 bases not matched to a gene. The CDR3 runs to 17 residues. CDR1 and CDR2 from the germline V gene are SGHTA and FQGNSA. The CDR3 loop is CASSLVSGTGGYNEQFF. CDR3 nucleotide sequence: TGTGCCAGCAGCTTGGTATCCGGGACAGGGGGTTATAATGAGCAGTTCTTC.

The rearrangement joins TRBV18 to TRBJ2-7, with 7 positions matching TRBD1. Per the germline V gene, CDR1 is KGHSH and CDR2 is LQKENI. There are 14 residues in the CDR3. V lost 3 bases and J lost 5; bases outside the gene matches: 7. The CDR3 reads CASSPYRGHDEQYF. In DNA, the CDR3 is TGTGCCAGCTCACCTTACAGGGGACACGACGAGCAGTACTTC.

The CDR3 loop is CAWTWGEKLFF. The CDR3 DNA sequence: TGTGCCTGGACGTGGGGAGAAAAACTGTTTTTT. The V gene is TRBV30, the J gene TRBJ1-4, with D hard to call. Germline V gene sequence: CDR1 GTSNPN, CDR2 SVGIG (reference sequence). This CDR3 is built from 11 residues. V lost 4 bases, J lost 8 bases, and 8 bases lay in between. Full variable domain (missing parts from reference TRBV30 and TRBJ1-4): SQTIHQWPATLVQPVGSPLSLECTVEGTSNPNLYWYRQAAGRGLQLLFYSVGIGQISSEVPQNLSASRPQDRQFILSSKKLLLSDSGFYLCAWTWGEKLFFGSGTQLSVL.

This clone was recorded once. The rearrangement uses TRBV6-1 and TRBJ2-7; D call uncertain. There are 15 residues in the CDR3. Trimming removed 1 base from V and 1 base from J, with 11 bases in between. Per the germline V gene, CDR1 is MNHNS and CDR2 is SASEGT. The CDR3 nucleotides are TGTGCCAGCAGTGAAGGGTCAACCCCATCCTACGAGCAGTACTTC. The encoded protein is CASSEGSTPSYEQYF.

The chain carries TRBV12-5 and TRBJ2-1; 7 nucleotides align to TRBD1. The CDR3 is 14 amino acids. In germline, CDR1 is LGHNT, CDR2 FRNRAP. V lost 1 base, J lost 7 bases, and 4 bases stayed unmatched. The CDR3 DNA is TGTGCTAGTGGTTTGGAGACAGGGATGAATGAGCAGTTCTTC. Translating it yields CASGLETGMNEQFF. The full variable domain, completed using reference TRBV12-5 and TRBJ2-1, is DARVTQTPRHKVTEMGQEVTMRCQPILGHNTVFWYRQTMMQGLELLAYFRNRAPLDDSGMPKDRFSAEMPDATLATLKIQPSEPRDSAVYFCASGLETGMNEQFFGPGTRLTVL.

By its share, this clone is large. The chain combines TRBV29-1 with TRBJ1-1; TRBD1 aligns across 9 bases. CDR3 length: 14 amino acids. The ends lost 6 bases at V and 6 bases at J; junction bases unmatched: 11. Germline V gene sequence: CDR1 SQVTM, CDR2 ANQGSEA. The chain's CDR3 is CSVSPGQGYPEAFF. The CDR3 DNA follows: TGCAGCGTGAGCCCTGGACAGGGGTATCCTGAAGCTTTCTTT.

The V gene is TRBV27, the J gene TRBJ2-1, with TRBD1 matching over 9 bases. This CDR3 has 16 amino acids. Unmatched junction bases numbered 10, after V lost 5 bases and J lost 5 bases. The germline CDR1 and CDR2 sequences are MNHEY and SMNVEV (reference sequence). CDR3 coding DNA: TGTGCCAGCAGTGGGCTACAGGGGGCAACAGACAATGAGCAGTTCTTC. Amino acid sequence: CASSGLQGATDNEQFF.

The genes are TRBV6-5 and TRBJ2-7; D might be TRBD1 or TRBD2, each matching 5 bases. The CDR3 length is 14 residues. Germline assignment: CDR1 MNHEY and CDR2 SVGAGI. Trimming stripped 6 bases from V and 2 bases from J, with 14 bases between. The CDR3 DNA is TGTGCCAGCAGCATTTTTGGGGGAGCCTACGAGCAGTACTTC. Translating it yields CASSIFGGAYEQYF.

This chain joins TRBV30 and TRBJ1-5; weak D call: TRBD1 (6 bases). The CDR3 sequence is 14 residues long. V lost 2 bases and J 3 bases, leaving 11 bases between the germline ends. From germline, CDR1 is GTSNPN and CDR2 SVGIG (reference sequence). In DNA, the CDR3 is TGTGCCTGGAGTCTGGGGGACACCAATCAGCCCCAGCATTTT. It yields the protein CAWSLGDTNQPQHF. The variable domain in full, completed from reference TRBV30 and TRBJ1-5, reads SQTIHQWPATLVQPVGSPLSLECTVEGTSNPNLYWYRQAAGRGLQLLFYSVGIGQISSEVPQNLSASRPQDRQFILSSKKLLLSDSGFYLCAWSLGDTNQPQHFGDGTRLSIL.

The chain recombines TRBV9 with TRBJ2-5; no definite D call. The V gene lost 1 base and the J gene lost 6 bases, with 13 bases spanning the gap. CDR1 and CDR2 (germline): SGDLS, YYNGEE. The CDR3 runs to 14 residues. The CDR3 DNA follows: TGTGCCAGCAGCGTAAACACGCTAGAGCAGACCCAGTACTTC. Amino acids: CASSVNTLEQTQYF.

The chain couples TRBV15 to TRBJ2-2, with 7 bases identical to TRBD1. After removal of 0 bases from V and 4 bases from J, the junction contained 5 bases not matched to a gene. CDR1 is LNHNV, CDR2 YYDKDF, per germline (reference sequence). This CDR3 region has 16 residues. The CDR3 protein is CATSRERTGGTGELFF. The DNA for the CDR3 is TGTGCCACCAGCAGAGAAAGGACAGGAGGCACCGGGGAGCTGTTTTTT.

Written as DNA, the CDR3 is TGTGCCACCAGCAGACAGGGCCGCACTGAAGCTTTCTTT. The encoded protein is CATSRQGRTEAFF. The V call is TRBV15, the J call TRBJ1-1; tentatively, D is TRBD1 (5 bases). The CDR3 runs 13 residues. V lost 2 bases and J lost 4, with 8 bases in between. CDR1 LNHNV and CDR2 YYDKDF come from the germline V gene (reference sequence).

V and J are TRBV10-3 and TRBJ1-1, with D possibly TRBD1 on 6 matching bases. The ends were cut back, 4 bases at V and 6 bases at J, with 12 bases in the middle. The CDR3 is 13 residues long. Germline V gene sequence: CDR1 ENHRY, CDR2 SYGVKD. The CDR3 nucleotides are TGTGCCATCAGTGTGGCGGGGGCGGCTGAAGCTTTCTTT. It encodes CAISVAGAAEAFF.

The J gene is TRBJ2-3, the V gene TRBV14, with 8 bases lining up with TRBD1. V shed 3 bases and J 4 bases; nucleotides not matched to a gene: 9. Germline CDR1 is SGHDN and CDR2 is FVKESK. The CDR3 length is 16 residues. The CDR3 loop reads CASSHVLDRASDTQYF. The CDR3 coding sequence is TGTGCCAGCAGCCATGTTTTGGACAGGGCGTCAGATACGCAGTATTTT.

The chain has TRBV7-6 and TRBJ1-1, with D tentatively TRBD1 (5 bases). The CDR3 sequence is 12 residues long. The V gene's germline CDR1 is SGHVS and CDR2 FNYEAQ. Trimming left V 3 bases short and J 4 bases short, with 6 bases between. CDR3 in amino acids: CASSLGTTEAFF. In DNA, the CDR3 is TGTGCCAGCAGCTTGGGGACCACTGAAGCTTTCTTT.

CDR3 bases: TGTGCCCAGGGACCCGGGACAGGGGAACAAAAGCAGTACTTC. Protein sequence: CAQGPGTGEQKQYF. V is TRBV30 and J is TRBJ2-7; TRBD1 agrees at 10 bases. Germline V gene sequence: CDR1 GTSNPN, CDR2 SVGIG (reference sequence). This CDR3 has 14 amino acids. V trimming: 8 bases; J trimming: 8 bases; junction bases outside the gene matches: 15. Complete variable domain (other parts from reference TRBV30 and TRBJ2-7): SQTIHQWPATLVQPVGSPLSLECTVEGTSNPNLYWYRQAAGRGLQLLFYSVGIGQISSEVPQNLSASRPQDRQFILSSKKLLLSDSGFYLCAQGPGTGEQKQYFGPGTRLTVT.